Below are 18 T cell receptor beta chains sequenced from a single sample in a study of T cells in localized non-small cell lung cancer (dated by TCRdb to about 2020). Libraries were constructed by the immunoSEQ multiplex PCR assay. In TCRdb, the immuneACCESS table is reduced to in-frame sequences with V and J assigned. These tables do not hold every clone; where another copy was compared, an unresolved V gene accounts for under half, and the others remain unexplained. The sample table shows over 20,000 clones, and around nine tenths are seen once. 2.7% of the sample is taken by the ten largest. This specimen was peripheral blood, taken before any cancer treatment. These receptor sequences come from a woman aged 35 to 70 with stage I lung adenocarcinoma.

The V call is TRBV11-3, the J call TRBJ2-1; 14 bases are shared with TRBD2. The V segment lost 5 bases and the J segment 7 bases; nucleotides outside the gene matches: 10. Germline V gene data show CDR1 as SGHNT and CDR2 as YENEEA. This CDR3 is built from 17 residues. The CDR3 DNA is TGTGCCAGCAGCCCCTATCGCGGGACTAGCGGGAGTAATGAGCAGTTCTTC. This translates into CASSPYRGTSGSNEQFF.

The chain uses TRBV6-5 and TRBJ1-1; D possibly corresponds to TRBD1 (5 bases). Germline V gene data show CDR1 as MNHEY and CDR2 as SVGAGI. CDR3 length: 14 residues. Trimming took 0 bases from V and 8 from J, leaving 13 bases between them. The CDR3 coding sequence is TGTGCCAGCAGTTACTCTCCGCGGGGGAAGGAAGCTTTCTTT. Its translation is CASSYSPRGKEAFF.

This clone has only a few counts. This chain uses TRBV15 with TRBJ1-6; TRBD1 agrees at 9 bases. CDR3 length equals 15 residues. Trimming cost V 2 bases and J 7 bases; bases outside gene matches: 3. The germline CDR1 and CDR2 sequences are LNHNV and YYDKDF (reference sequence). As DNA, the CDR3 is TGTGCCACCAGCAGAACCGGGACAGGGAATTCACCCCTCCACTTT. This encodes CATSRTGTGNSPLHF.

The sample holds a few counts of this clone. The chain has TRBV6-1 and TRBJ2-5, with D perhaps given as TRBD1 or TRBD2 (6 bases each). CDR3 length equals 16 residues. Trimming stripped 2 bases from V and 5 bases from J, with 18 bases between. Germline assignment: CDR1 MNHNS and CDR2 SASEGT. CDR3 nucleotide sequence: TGTGCCAGCAGTGAAAGTGTGGGGGGCCGGGGGGAGACCCAGTACTTC. Translated: CASSESVGGRGETQYF.

The chain employs TRBV27 and TRBJ2-2; the D gene could be TRBD1 or TRBD2 (5 bases each). Per the germline V gene, CDR1 is MNHEY and CDR2 is SMNVEV (reference sequence). This CDR3 comprises 16 residues. Trimming took off 8 bases at V and 4 bases at J, with 20 bases between the two ends. CDR3 residues: CASGSPGLRGTGELFF. The CDR3 bases are TGTGCCAGCGGATCTCCAGGGCTGAGGGGCACCGGGGAGCTGTTTTTT.

This clone has only one observation. The rearrangement uses TRBV6-1 and TRBJ2-7, with 9 bases aligning to TRBD1. The CDR3 runs to 17 residues. The V gene's germline CDR1 is MNHNS and CDR2 SASEGT. Trimming at V came to 3 bases and at J to 6 bases, leaving 15 bases not matched to a gene. For the CDR3, the DNA is TGTGCCAGCAGTGACCCGGGACAGGGTGTTCGAAAAGGCGAGCAGTACTTC. Protein product: CASSDPGQGVRKGEQYF.

This rearrangement joins TRBV9 to TRBJ2-5; D not certain. Trimming left V 1 base short and J 4 bases short, with 5 bases between. The germline gives CDR1 SGDLS, CDR2 YYNGEE. This CDR3 comprises 12 residues. CDR3 bases: TGTGCCAGCAGCGTAATGGGAGAGACCCAGTACTTC. Protein product: CASSVMGETQYF. The full variable domain, with the rest looked up from reference TRBV9 and TRBJ2-5, is DSGVTQTPKHLITATGQRVTLRCSPRSGDLSVYWYQQSLDQGLQFLIQYYNGEERAKGNILERFSAQQFPDLHSELNLSSLELGDSALYFCASSVMGETQYFGPGTRLLVL.

The chain carries TRBV6-5 and TRBJ1-1, with no clear D. CDR3 length: 14 residues. In germline, CDR1 is MNHEY, CDR2 SVGAGI. Trimming left V 2 bases short and J 3 bases short, with 10 bases between. This chain's CDR3 is CASSYGRVYTEAFF. CDR3 sequence (DNA): TGTGCCAGCAGTTACGGCCGGGTCTACACTGAAGCTTTCTTT.

This clone qualifies as medium-sized. The chain recombines TRBV28 with TRBJ2-7; 7 bases are a match to TRBD2. CDR1 and CDR2 (germline): MDHEN, SYDVKM. The CDR3 spans 15 residues. V lost 7 bases and J lost 7; bases outside the gene matches: 16. The CDR3 here is CASTVGRGPLGEQYF. For the CDR3, the DNA is TGTGCCAGCACAGTTGGGAGGGGACCCCTAGGGGAGCAGTACTTC.

The J gene is TRBJ2-5, the V gene TRBV6-4; D gene uncertain. The CDR3 consists of 10 residues. V was trimmed by 5 bases and J by 2 bases, leaving 0 bases between them. Per germline, CDR1 MRHNA and CDR2 SNTAGT. As DNA, the CDR3 is TGTGCCAGCAGTCAAGAGACCCAGTACTTC. Amino acid sequence: CASSQETQYF.

This clone was counted once. V and J are TRBV7-9 and TRBJ1-1; 7 bases line up with TRBD1. The germline V gene encodes CDR1 SEHNR and CDR2 FQNEAQ (reference sequence). V was clipped by 6 bases and J by 6 bases; unmatched bases: 10. The CDR3 contains 14 residues. CDR3: CASRTGVLNSEAFF. CDR3 nucleotides: TGTGCCAGCAGAACAGGGGTTCTCAATTCTGAAGCTTTCTTT.

V gene TRBV6-1 combines with J gene TRBJ2-7, with D unresolved. V dropped 8 bases and J dropped 1 base, with 6 bases sitting between them. The V gene's germline CDR1 is MNHNS and CDR2 SASEGT. This CDR3 contains 11 residues. CDR3 in amino acids: CASERSYEQYF. The CDR3 DNA reads as TGTGCCAGCGAGCGTTCCTACGAGCAGTACTTC.

The CDR3 DNA is TGCGCCAGCAGCCAAGCCGCCCGCAGGGGCCTCCTTATCACCTACGAGCAGTACTTC. Translating gives CASSQAARRGLLITYEQYF. V is TRBV4-1 and J is TRBJ2-7, with D tentatively TRBD1 (6 bases). Germline CDR1 reads MGHRA; CDR2 reads YSYEKL. The CDR3 is 19 residues long. V lost 1 base and J 2 bases, leaving 24 bases between the germline ends.

The gene calls are TRBV7-8 and TRBJ2-5, with D tentatively TRBD1 (5 bases). The CDR3 spans 15 residues. V was trimmed by 0 bases and J by 6 bases, leaving 14 bases between them. Germline V gene data show CDR1 as SGHVS and CDR2 as FQNEAQ. The CDR3 DNA is TGTGCCAGCAGCTTAGCGAGGCAGGGTGGTAAGACCCAGTACTTC. Protein product: CASSLARQGGKTQYF.

The chain carries TRBV28 and TRBJ1-2; 8 bases agree with TRBD1. From germline, CDR1 is MDHEN and CDR2 SYDVKM. J was trimmed by 4 bases and V by 10 bases; bases with no gene match: 17. The CDR3 has 16 amino acids. The CDR3 DNA sequence: TGTGCCACCCTCTCCGGTCGGGACAGGCTGACCTATGGCTACACCTTC. Protein: CATLSGRDRLTYGYTF.

The chain recombines TRBV7-8 with TRBJ2-7; TRBD2 matches at 7 bases. CDR3 length: 16 residues. The J segment lost 2 bases and the V segment lost 3 bases, leaving 10 bases of the junction unmatched. The germline gives CDR1 SGHVS, CDR2 FQNEAQ. Written as DNA, the CDR3 is TGTGCCAGCAGCTTGTCTAGCGGCCTCGTTACCTACGAGCAGTACTTC. The encoded protein is CASSLSSGLVTYEQYF.

This chain uses TRBV6-5 with TRBJ2-5, with 9 positions matching TRBD2. This CDR3 comprises 15 residues. CDR1 is MNHEY and CDR2 is SVGAGI in the germline V gene. The V gene end was trimmed by 7 bases and the J gene end by 7 bases; junction bases not matched to a gene: 13. CDR3: CASTLLAGGVGTQYF. The CDR3 coding sequence is TGTGCCAGCACCCTCTTGGCGGGAGGGGTTGGGACCCAGTACTTC.

The chain recombines TRBV7-9 with TRBJ2-5; D is possibly TRBD1 (5 bases). Between the trimmed V and J ends, which lost 6 bases and 1 base, there was a span of 12 bases. Germline V gene lookup returns CDR1 SEHNR and CDR2 FQNEAQ (reference sequence). The CDR3 loop spans 14 amino acids. This CDR3 reads CASRHDSSQETQYF. The DNA of the CDR3 is TGTGCCAGCAGACATGACAGCAGCCAAGAGACCCAGTACTTC.